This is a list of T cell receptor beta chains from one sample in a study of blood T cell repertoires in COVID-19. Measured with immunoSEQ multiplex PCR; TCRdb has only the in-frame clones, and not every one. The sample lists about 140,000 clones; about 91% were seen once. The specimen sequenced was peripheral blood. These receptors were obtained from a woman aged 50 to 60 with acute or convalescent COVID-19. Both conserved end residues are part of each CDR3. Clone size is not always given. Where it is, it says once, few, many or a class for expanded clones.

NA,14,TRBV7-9,CASSPDRLYTEAFF
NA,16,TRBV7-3,CASSLILASSGGELFF
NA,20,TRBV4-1,CASSQASLGGRQGHNYGYTF
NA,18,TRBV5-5,CASSLPSSAQSSYNEQFF
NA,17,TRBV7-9,CASSSQRGGPSTDTQYF
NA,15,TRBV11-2,CASSSTGLATYEQYF
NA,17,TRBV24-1,CATSDTAAGGRYNEQFF
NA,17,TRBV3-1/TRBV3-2,CASSPSGGALSGNTIYF
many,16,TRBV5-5,CASSPNRQANTGELFF
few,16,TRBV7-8,CASSERLAGSTDTQYF
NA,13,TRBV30,CAWSREGDRMAFF
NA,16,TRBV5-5,CASSSISSGGTDTQYF
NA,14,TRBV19,CASSIVGQGRWWHF
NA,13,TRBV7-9,CASGQVNTGELFF
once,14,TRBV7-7,CASSLGLASDTQYF
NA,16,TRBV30,CAWSPSLAGVRYEQYF
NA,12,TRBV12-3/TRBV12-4,CASRQGVHEQYF
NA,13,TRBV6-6,CASRAGRTDTQYF
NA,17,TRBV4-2,CASSQDSPPLQYNEQFF
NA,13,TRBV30,CAWSGTGDQPQHF
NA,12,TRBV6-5,CASSYSRGMQYF
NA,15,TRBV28,CASSLGYRDRDTQYF
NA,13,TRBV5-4,CASSLQGQGIQYF
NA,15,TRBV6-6,CASSSHGTGRNTIYF
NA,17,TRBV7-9,CASSARDTVEGNTEAFF
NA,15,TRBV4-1,CASSQDDRGVGEQYF
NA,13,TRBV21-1,CASSKSLREVYTF
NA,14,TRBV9,CASSVGTGAYEQYF
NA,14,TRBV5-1,CASSLGLLNTEAFF
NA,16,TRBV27,CASSLYTGPTANEQFF
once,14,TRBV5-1,CASSAPTPGSGYTF
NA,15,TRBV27,CASSPDGTDQETQYF
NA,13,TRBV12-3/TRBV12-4,CASRTGNYNEQFF
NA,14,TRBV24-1,CATSDTTGGWDYTF
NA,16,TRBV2,CASSGLGTSGMYEQYF
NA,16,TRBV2,CASKRTDRLLNTEAFF
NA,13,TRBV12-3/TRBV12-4,CASMTGSSYEQYF
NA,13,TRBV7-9,CASSLPGDNEQFF
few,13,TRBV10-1,CASSPGPRGEQYF
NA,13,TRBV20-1,CSASVRGDTEAFF
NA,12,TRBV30,CAWSVHNYGYTF